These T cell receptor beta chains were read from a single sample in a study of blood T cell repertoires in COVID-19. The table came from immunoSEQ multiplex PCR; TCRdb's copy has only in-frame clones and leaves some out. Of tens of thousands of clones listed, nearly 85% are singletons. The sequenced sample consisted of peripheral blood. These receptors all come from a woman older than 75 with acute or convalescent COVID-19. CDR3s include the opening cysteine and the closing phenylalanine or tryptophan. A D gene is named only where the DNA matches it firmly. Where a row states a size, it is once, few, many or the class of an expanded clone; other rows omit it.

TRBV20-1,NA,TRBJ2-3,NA,TGCAGTGCTAGTCAGCAGGGGGCTGGCGGGAGCCGCTCAGATACGCAGTATTTT,CSASQQGAGGSRSDTQYF
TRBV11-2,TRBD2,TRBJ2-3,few,TGTGCCAGCAGCTCCGGACTAGCGGGATTAGATACGCAGTATTTT,CASSSGLAGLDTQYF
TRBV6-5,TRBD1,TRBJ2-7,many,TGTGCCAGCAGACTGGACAGGGGGCCCGGGGAGCAGTACTTC,CASRLDRGPGEQYF
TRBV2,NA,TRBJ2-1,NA,TGTGCCAGCAGGGAAGTAGCGGATTTATACAATGAGCAGTTCTTC,CASREVADLYNEQFF
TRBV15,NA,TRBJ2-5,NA,TGTGCCACCTCTTCACCGGGAGACCTCCAAGAGACCCAGTACTTC,CATSSPGDLQETQYF
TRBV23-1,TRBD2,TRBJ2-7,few,TGCGCCGAGGGACTAGCGGGAGGTATAGACTCCTACGAGCAGTACTTC,CAEGLAGGIDSYEQYF
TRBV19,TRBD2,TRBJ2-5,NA,TGTGCCAGTAGGCGAAAGCGGGAGGACCAAGCGGGAGAGACCCAGTACTTC,CASRRKREDQAGETQYF
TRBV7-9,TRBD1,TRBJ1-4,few,TGTGCCAGCAGCTCGGGACAGGGGGGAGGTGAAAAACTGTTTTTT,CASSSGQGGGEKLFF
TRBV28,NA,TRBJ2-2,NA,TGTGCCAGCAGTCCCCAGGGGACCCATTACACCGGGGAGCTGTTTTTT,CASSPQGTHYTGELFF
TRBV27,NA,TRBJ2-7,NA,TGTGCCAGCAGCCGTAACCCCCAGTGGGAGCAGTACTTC,CASSRNPQWEQYF
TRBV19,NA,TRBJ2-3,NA,TGTGCCAGTAGGCTCCAGGGTGCAGATACGCAGTATTTT,CASRLQGADTQYF
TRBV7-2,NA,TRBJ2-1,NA,TGTGCCAGCAGCTTATCCAGCGGATCCTACAATGAGCAGTTCTTC,CASSLSSGSYNEQFF
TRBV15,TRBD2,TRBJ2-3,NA,TGTGCCACCAGCAGAGGGGGGGGTATCGGCACAGATACGCAGTATTTT,CATSRGGGIGTDTQYF
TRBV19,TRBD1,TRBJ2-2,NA,TGTGCCAGTACCCCCATCCGACAGGGTACCGGGGAGCTGTTTTTT,CASTPIRQGTGELFF
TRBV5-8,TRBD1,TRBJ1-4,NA,TGTGCCAGCAGCCCGGTAGGAGGGGGCGATGAAAAACTGTTTTTT,CASSPVGGGDEKLFF
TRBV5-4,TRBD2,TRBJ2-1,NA,TGTGCCAGCAGCTTGGCCCCTAGCGGGAGCCACGGGACCTACAATGAGCAGTTCTTC,CASSLAPSGSHGTYNEQFF
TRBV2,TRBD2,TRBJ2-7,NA,TGTGCCACAAAAAGGGAGGGGTACGAGCAGTACTTC,CATKREGYEQYF
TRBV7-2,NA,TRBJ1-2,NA,TGTGCCAGCAGCTTAGTAGGGGCGGCTTATGGCTACACCTTC,CASSLVGAAYGYTF
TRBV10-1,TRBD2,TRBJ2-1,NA,TGCGCCAGCAGTACATCGAGGGGCGGCCGCGGGGGTGAGCAGTTCTTC,CASSTSRGGRGGEQFF
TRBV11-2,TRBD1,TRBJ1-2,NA,TGTGCCAGCAGCTTACCCACAGGGGATGGCTACACCTTC,CASSLPTGDGYTF
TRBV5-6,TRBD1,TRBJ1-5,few,TGTGCCAGCAGCATTTGGGACAGGGGTAATCAGCCCCAGCATTTT,CASSIWDRGNQPQHF
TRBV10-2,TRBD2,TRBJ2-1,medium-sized,TGCGCCAGCAGACTAGCGGGGCCTTACAATGAGCAGTTCTTC,CASRLAGPYNEQFF
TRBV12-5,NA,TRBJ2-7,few,TGTGCTAGTGGCCTCGGGGTGGCTTCGGGGGAGCAGTACTTC,CASGLGVASGEQYF
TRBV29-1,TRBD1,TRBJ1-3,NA,TGCAGCGTTGTGGGGACAGGGCAAAACACCATATATTTT,CSVVGTGQNTIYF
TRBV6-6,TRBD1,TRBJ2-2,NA,TGTGCCAGCAGTCTTGCAGGGGGCGATTCCGCCGGGGAGCTGTTTTTT,CASSLAGGDSAGELFF
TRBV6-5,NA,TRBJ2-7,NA,TGTGCCAGCAGGAACCGGGACACCCTTTCCTACGAGCAGTACTTC,CASRNRDTLSYEQYF
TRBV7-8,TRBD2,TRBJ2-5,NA,TGTGCCAGCAGCTTAGGCGCGTCGGGAGGCCGCCAAGAGACCCAGTACTTC,CASSLGASGGRQETQYF
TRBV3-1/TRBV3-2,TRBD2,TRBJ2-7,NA,TGTGCCAGCAGCGGACTAGGCGCTTTGGTCGAGCAGTACTTC,CASSGLGALVEQYF
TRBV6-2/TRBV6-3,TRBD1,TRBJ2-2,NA,TGTGCCAGCAGTTCCAGACAGGGGGGCACCGGGGAGCTGTTTTTT,CASSSRQGGTGELFF
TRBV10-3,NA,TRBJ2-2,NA,TGTGCCATCTCCCCCGGGTGGCGGAATACCCCTGGCCCCGGGGAGCTGTTTTTT,CAISPGWRNTPGPGELFF
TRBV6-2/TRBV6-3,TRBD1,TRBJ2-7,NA,TGTGCCAGCAGTCGACAGGGGGAAACCTACGAGCAGTACTTC,CASSRQGETYEQYF
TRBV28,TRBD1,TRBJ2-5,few,TGTGCCAGCAGAACCGGGACAGGGTTAGAGACCCAGTACTTC,CASRTGTGLETQYF
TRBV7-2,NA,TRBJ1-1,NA,TGTGCCAGCAGCTTAGCGGGCAGGGACACTGAAGCTTTCTTT,CASSLAGRDTEAFF
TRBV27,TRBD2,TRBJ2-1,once,TGTGCCAGTCCGTCGGGGACTAGCGGTTACAATGAGCAGTTCTTC,CASPSGTSGYNEQFF
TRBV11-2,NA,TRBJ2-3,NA,TGTGCCAGCAGCTTACTCTTTAAAAATACGCAGTATTTT,CASSLLFKNTQYF
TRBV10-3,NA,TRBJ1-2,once,TGTGCCATCAGACTGGACATAAACTATGGCTACACCTTC,CAIRLDINYGYTF
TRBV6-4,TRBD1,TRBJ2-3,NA,TGTGCCAGCAGCGCGGGACAGGGAGATACGCAGTATTTT,CASSAGQGDTQYF
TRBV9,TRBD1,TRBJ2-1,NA,TGTGCCAGCAGCGAGACAGGGAGATACAATGAGCAGTTCTTC,CASSETGRYNEQFF
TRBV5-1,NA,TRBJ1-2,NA,TGCGCCAGCGGGGGAGACAGGACCAACTATGGCTACACCTTC,CASGGDRTNYGYTF
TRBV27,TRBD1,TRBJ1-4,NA,TGTGCCAGCAGTCCCGGACAGGATTTGGGAAAACTGTTTTTT,CASSPGQDLGKLFF
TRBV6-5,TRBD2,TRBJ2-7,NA,TGTGCCAGCAGTTACTCGCGGGAGCGGTCTACCGAGCAGTACTTC,CASSYSRERSTEQYF
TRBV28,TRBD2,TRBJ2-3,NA,TGTGCCAGCAGTTGGACTAGCGGGAGGGCCATAGATACGCAGTATTTT,CASSWTSGRAIDTQYF
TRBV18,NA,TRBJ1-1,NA,TGTGCCAGCTCACCACCTCCGGGATGGAACACTGAAGCTTTCTTT,CASSPPPGWNTEAFF
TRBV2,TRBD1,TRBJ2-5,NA,TGTGCCAGCAGGGGGACAGGAGGAGAGACCCAGTACTTC,CASRGTGGETQYF
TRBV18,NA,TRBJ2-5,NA,TGTGCCAGCTCGGCGGGACTTCAAGAGACCCAGTACTTC,CASSAGLQETQYF
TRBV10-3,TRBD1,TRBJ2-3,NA,TGTGCCATCAGATCGGGACAGGACACAGATACGCAGTATTTT,CAIRSGQDTDTQYF
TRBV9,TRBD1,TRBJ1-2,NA,TGTGCCAGCAGCGTAATGGCAGGGGGCCCCCTGTATGGCTACACCTTC,CASSVMAGGPLYGYTF
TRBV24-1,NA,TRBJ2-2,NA,TGTGCCACCAGTGATCCGGAGAGGGAGCACACCGGGGAGCTGTTTTTT,CATSDPEREHTGELFF
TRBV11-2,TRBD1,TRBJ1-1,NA,TGTGCCAGCAACCCTGGACAGGGGGCGGATAGGAACACTGAAGCTTTCTTT,CASNPGQGADRNTEAFF
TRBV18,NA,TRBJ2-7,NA,TGTGCCAGCTCACCTCGGGGGGACAACTCCTACGAGCAGTACTTC,CASSPRGDNSYEQYF
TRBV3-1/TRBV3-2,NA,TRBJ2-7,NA,TGTGCCAGCAGCCAAGATCTTGGTGGAGTCATGTACTTC,CASSQDLGGVMYF
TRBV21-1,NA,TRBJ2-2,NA,TGTGCCAGCAGCTCGGAAACTGGGACTAGCGGGAGGCGTACCGGGGAGCTGTTTTTT,CASSSETGTSGRRTGELFF